The sequence of this T cell receptor (beta chain) was determined in a study of T cell changes during pregnancy in multiple sclerosis. The repertoire was sequenced with immunoSEQ multiplex PCR; TCRdb's copy has only in-frame clones and lacks some. This table holds about 51,000 clones, almost 95% found once. From germline, CDR1 is KGHSH and CDR2 LQKENI. This CDR3 region has 13 residues. Trimming removed 3 bases at V and 5 bases at J, with 11 bases between. The chain couples TRBV18 to TRBJ2-7; tentatively, D is TRBD1 (5 bases). The sequence came from a female donor with multiple sclerosis, enrolled in a pregnancy study. Here the sequenced sample was CD4+ T cells from peripheral blood mononuclear cells, taken in the third trimester of pregnancy. CDR3 amino acids: CASSPREWHEQYF. Here the CDR3 DNA reads TGTGCCAGCTCACCCAGGGAATGGCACGAGCAGTACTTC.